This T cell receptor (beta chain) was sequenced for a study of blood T cell repertoires in COVID-19. Per the germline V gene, CDR1 is KGHSH and CDR2 is LQKENI. The J segment lost 5 bases and the V segment lost 0 bases, leaving 4 bases of the junction unmatched. The CDR3 length is 16 residues. Method: immunoSEQ multiplex PCR; TCRdb's copy keeps in-frame clones and lacks some. The sample shows a few hundred thousand clones, around nine tenths of them seen only once. What was sequenced was PBMCs or T cells enriched from blood (not recorded which). The rearrangement uses TRBV18 and TRBJ1-6; 7 bases map to TRBD1. This TCR derives from a woman between 50 and 59 years old who had recovered from COVID-19. This CDR3 reads CASSPPSTGNNSPLHF. The CDR3 DNA reads as TGTGCCAGCTCACCACCCTCGACAGGGAATAATTCACCCCTCCACTTT.